The TCR beta chain described here comes from a study of blood T cells in healthy people across ages. Every sample gave at least 5.5 micrograms of total RNA when it was extracted. In the case of this clonotype: Its matching antigen is unknown.

The authors ran a second PCR of about 7 to 11 cycles using a sample-barcoded 5' primer and a J-beta primer mix. Samples each returned at least 3 million CDR3-containing paired-end reads. Using its own MiXCR run on the 5' RACE reads, TCRdb lists one record per CDR3 protein. Among roughly 2 million distinct CDR3 sequences, around half were seen once, and the ten largest hold 2% to 2.5%. The V gene's germline CDR1 is DFQATT and CDR2 SNEGSKA (reference sequence). This CDR3 spans 15 amino acids. The ends were cut back, 3 bases at V and 1 base at J, with 13 bases in the middle. Points from the study as a whole: More naive CD4+ cells and higher diversity were found in long-lived than in aged donors.

The sequenced sample consisted of blood. The rearrangement links TRBV20-1 to TRBJ2-4; D is unresolved. The TCR originated in a woman aged 40-49 years in good health. Written as DNA, the CDR3 is TGCAGTGCTAGTGGGGTGATTCTGGCCAAAAACATTCAGTACTTC. This encodes CSASGVILAKNIQYF.